The T cell receptor beta chain described here comes from a study of CD8 T cells in ankylosing spondylitis. V lost 1 base, J lost 10 bases, and 6 bases stayed unmatched. Germline-derived CDR1 and CDR2 are DFQATT and SNEGSKA (reference sequence). This CDR3 spans 14 amino acids. The sample holds many counts of this clonotype. TCRdb analysed the 5' RACE reads with MiXCR anew, one entry per CDR3 protein. Of over 110,000 distinct CDR3 sequences listed, 7% to 9% are singletons. This sequence originates from a male donor with ankylosing spondylitis. The source material was synovial fluid, either unsorted or a sorted T cell fraction (not recorded which). V and J are TRBV20-1 and TRBJ2-1; TRBD2 agrees at 11 bases. The CDR3 nucleotides read TGCAGTGCTAGAGCCCCTAGCGGGGGGCTCGAGCAGTTCTTC. Protein: CSARAPSGGLEQFF.